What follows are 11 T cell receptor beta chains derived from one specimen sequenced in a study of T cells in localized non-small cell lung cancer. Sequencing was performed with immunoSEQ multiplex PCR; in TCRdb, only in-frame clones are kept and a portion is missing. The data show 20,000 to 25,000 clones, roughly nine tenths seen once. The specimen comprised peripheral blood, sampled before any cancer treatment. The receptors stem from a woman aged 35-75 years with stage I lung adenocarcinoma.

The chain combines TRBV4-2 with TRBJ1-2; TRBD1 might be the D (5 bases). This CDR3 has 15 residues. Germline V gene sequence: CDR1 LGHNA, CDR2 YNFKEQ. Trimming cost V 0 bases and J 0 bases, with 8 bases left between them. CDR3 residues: CASSQDPTANYGYTF. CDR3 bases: TGTGCCAGCAGCCAAGATCCGACAGCTAACTATGGCTACACCTTC.

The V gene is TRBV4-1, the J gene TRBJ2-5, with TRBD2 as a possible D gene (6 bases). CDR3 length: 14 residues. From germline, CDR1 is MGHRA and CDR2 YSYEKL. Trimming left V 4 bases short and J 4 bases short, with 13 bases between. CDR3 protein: CASSPYSGRETQYF. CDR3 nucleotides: TGCGCCAGCAGCCCGTATAGCGGAAGAGAGACCCAGTACTTC.

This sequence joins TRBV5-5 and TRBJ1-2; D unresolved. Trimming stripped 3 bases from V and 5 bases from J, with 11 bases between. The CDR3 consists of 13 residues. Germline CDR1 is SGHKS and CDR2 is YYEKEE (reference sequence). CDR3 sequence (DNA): TGTGCCAGCAGCTCCGAAAATTGGTATGGCTACACCTTC. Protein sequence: CASSSENWYGYTF.

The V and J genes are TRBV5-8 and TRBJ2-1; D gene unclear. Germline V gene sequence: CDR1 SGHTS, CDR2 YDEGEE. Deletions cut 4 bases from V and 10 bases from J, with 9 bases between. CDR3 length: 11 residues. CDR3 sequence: CASSPRSEQFF. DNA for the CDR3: TGTGCCAGCAGCCCGCGATCGGAGCAGTTCTTC.

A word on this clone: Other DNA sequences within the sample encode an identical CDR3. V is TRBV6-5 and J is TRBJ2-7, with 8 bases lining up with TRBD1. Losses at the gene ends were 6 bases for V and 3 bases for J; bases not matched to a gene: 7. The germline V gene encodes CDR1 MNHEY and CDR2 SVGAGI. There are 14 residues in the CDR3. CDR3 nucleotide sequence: TGTGCCAGCAGCCCCGGGACAGGACGCTACGAGCAGTACTTC. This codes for CASSPGTGRYEQYF.

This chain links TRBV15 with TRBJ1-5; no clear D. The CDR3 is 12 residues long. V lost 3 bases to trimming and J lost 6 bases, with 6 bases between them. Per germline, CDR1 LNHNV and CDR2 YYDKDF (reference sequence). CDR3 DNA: TGTGCCACCAGCAGCCGCACTCAGCCCCAGCATTTT. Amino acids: CATSSRTQPQHF. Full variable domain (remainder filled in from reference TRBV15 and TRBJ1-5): DAMVIQNPRYQVTQFGKPVTLSCSQTLNHNVMYWYQQKSSQAPKLLFHYYDKDFNNEADTPDNFQSRRPNTSFCFLDIRSPGLGDTAMYLCATSSRTQPQHFGDGTRLSIL.

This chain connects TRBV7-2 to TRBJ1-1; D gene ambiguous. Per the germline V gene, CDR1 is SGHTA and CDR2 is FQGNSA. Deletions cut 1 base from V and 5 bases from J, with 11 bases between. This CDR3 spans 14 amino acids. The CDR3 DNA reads TGTGCCAGCAGCTTAGGTTCGAGGAGTACTGAAGCTTTCTTT. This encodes CASSLGSRSTEAFF.

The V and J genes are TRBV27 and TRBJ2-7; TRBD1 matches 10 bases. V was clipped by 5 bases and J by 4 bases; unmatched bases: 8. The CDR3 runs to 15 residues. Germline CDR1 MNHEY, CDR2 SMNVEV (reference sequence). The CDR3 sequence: CASSPRTGGAYEQYF. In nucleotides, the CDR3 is TGTGCCAGCAGTCCCCGGACAGGGGGGGCGTACGAGCAGTACTTC.

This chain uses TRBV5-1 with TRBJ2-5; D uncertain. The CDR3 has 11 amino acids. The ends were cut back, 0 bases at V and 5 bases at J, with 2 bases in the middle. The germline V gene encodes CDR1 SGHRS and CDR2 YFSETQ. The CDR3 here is CASSLAETQYF. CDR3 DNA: TGCGCCAGCAGCTTGGCCGAGACCCAGTACTTC.

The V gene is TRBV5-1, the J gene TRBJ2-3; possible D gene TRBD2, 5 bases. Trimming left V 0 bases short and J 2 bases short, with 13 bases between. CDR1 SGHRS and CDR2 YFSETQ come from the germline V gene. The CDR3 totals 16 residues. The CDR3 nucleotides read TGCGCCAGCAGCTTGGGGACTCTTAGCTCCACAGATACGCAGTATTTT. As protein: CASSLGTLSSTDTQYF.

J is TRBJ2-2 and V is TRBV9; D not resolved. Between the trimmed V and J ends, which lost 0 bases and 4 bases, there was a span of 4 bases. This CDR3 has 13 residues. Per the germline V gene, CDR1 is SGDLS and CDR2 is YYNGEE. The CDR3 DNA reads TGTGCCAGCAGCGTAGTGGGCACCGGGGAGCTGTTTTTT. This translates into CASSVVGTGELFF.